These 19 T cell receptor beta chains originate from one sample sequenced in a study of cytomegalovirus exposure and HLA in healthy donors (dated by TCRdb to 2017 to 2019). Libraries were constructed by the immunoSEQ multiplex PCR assay. The multiplex PCR relied on a mix of 60 forward primers for TCR Vbeta segments and 13 reverse primers for TCR Jbeta segments. TCRdb stores this immuneACCESS table with in-frame sequences only. Part of the clones is absent; in the studies checked, under half of the shortfall reflects unresolved V genes, and no reason is known for the rest. The sample table contains tens of thousands of clones; only one count was recorded for roughly 9.1% of them. The top ten clones comprise approximately 24% of the sample. The sequencing sample was made of PBMCs. Receptor source: a man in his sixties in good health and CMV-seropositive.

The rearrangement joins TRBV15 to TRBJ1-2, with D tentatively TRBD1 (6 bases). CDR1 LNHNV and CDR2 YYDKDF come from the germline V gene (reference sequence). The CDR3 has 16 residues. V lost 5 bases to trimming and J lost 5 bases, with 21 bases between them. CDR3 in amino acids: CATSRGWTRGGYGYTF. The CDR3 region has the DNA TGTGCCACCAGCCGGGGCTGGACAAGGGGGGGGTATGGCTACACCTTC.

V usage is TRBV7-9 and J usage is TRBJ2-1; D remains unclear. Germline V gene lookup returns CDR1 SEHNR and CDR2 FQNEAQ (reference sequence). The CDR3 runs 14 residues. V was pared by 3 bases and J by 9 bases, with 15 bases between. The CDR3 DNA is TGTGCCAGCAGCTTCCACGCGCTCTCAAGTGAGCAGTTCTTC. As protein: CASSFHALSSEQFF.

This chain links TRBV7-6 with TRBJ1-3, with TRBD1 matching over 8 bases. With V trimmed by 0 bases and J by 0 bases, 4 bases remained unmatched. Germline CDR1 SGHVS, CDR2 FNYEAQ. The CDR3 extends over 17 amino acids. The CDR3 DNA is TGTGCCAGCAGCTTAGCTCCTGGGACAGGCTCTGGAAACACCATATATTTT. Translating it yields CASSLAPGTGSGNTIYF.

This clone has just a few counts. The chain joins TRBV7-2 to TRBJ1-1; D gene unclear. Germline V lookup: CDR1 SGHTA, CDR2 FQGNSA. The CDR3 covers 14 residues. Trimming stripped 2 bases from V and 0 bases from J, with 7 bases between. CDR3 residues: CASSLREMNTEAFF. The CDR3 DNA is TGTGCCAGCAGCTTACGGGAAATGAACACTGAAGCTTTCTTT.

This clone has more than one count but fewer than ten. The chain employs TRBV30 and TRBJ2-2, with 8 bases identical to TRBD1. This CDR3 has 15 amino acids. Germline loops: CDR1 GTSNPN, CDR2 SVGIG (reference sequence). V was pared by 0 bases and J by 5 bases, with 5 bases of the junction left unmatched. The CDR3 reads CAWSVDRDSTGELFF. In nucleotides, the CDR3 is TGTGCCTGGAGTGTGGACAGGGATTCGACCGGGGAGCTGTTTTTT.

V is TRBV29-1 and J is TRBJ2-1, with D possibly matching TRBD2 (5 bases). The CDR3 runs 13 residues. Per germline, CDR1 SQVTM and CDR2 ANQGSEA. The germline V and J ends were trimmed by 4 bases and 7 bases, with 14 bases remaining between them. The CDR3 protein is CSVVEGVGNEQFF. The CDR3 DNA sequence: TGCAGCGTTGTTGAGGGAGTCGGTAATGAGCAGTTCTTC.

There are many counts of this clone. The chain is built from TRBV29-1 and TRBJ1-3; TRBD1 might be the D (5 bases). The CDR3 has 12 residues. Germline V CDR1 and CDR2: SQVTM, ANQGSEA. CDR3 DNA sequence: TGCAGACCCCAGGGTCTCAGGGACACCATATATTTT. Its protein product is CRPQGLRDTIYF.

The rearrangement uses TRBV7-3 and TRBJ2-3, with 12 bases lining up with TRBD2. Germline lookup yields CDR1 SGHTA and CDR2 FQGTGA. The CDR3 has 16 residues. The V segment lost 5 bases and the J segment 0 bases; nucleotides outside the gene matches: 3. The CDR3 protein is CASSPGTSGSTDTQYF. The CDR3 DNA reads TGTGCCAGCAGCCCCGGGACTAGCGGGAGCACAGATACGCAGTATTTT. Using reference TRBV7-3 and TRBJ2-3 for the parts outside the CDR3, the full variable domain is GAGVSQTPSNKVTEKGKYVELRCDPISGHTALYWYRQSLGQGPEFLIYFQGTGAADDSGLPNDRFFAVRPEGSVSTLKIQRTERGDSAVYLCASSPGTSGSTDTQYFGPGTRLTVL.

This clone has more than one count but fewer than ten. The J gene is TRBJ2-1, the V gene TRBV7-8; 10 bases agree with TRBD2. CDR1 is SGHVS, CDR2 FQNEAQ, per germline. The CDR3 is 15 amino acids. The V segment lost 1 base and the J segment 8 bases; nucleotides outside the gene matches: 5. The CDR3 sequence is CASSLGTSGIDEQFF. In DNA, the CDR3 is TGTGCCAGCAGCTTAGGTACTAGCGGGATCGATGAGCAGTTCTTC. Variable domain in full (rest from reference TRBV7-8 and TRBJ2-1): GAGVSQSPRYKVAKRGQDVALRCDPISGHVSLFWYQQALGQGPEFLTYFQNEAQLDKSGLPSDRFFAERPEGSVSTLKIQRTQQEDSAVYLCASSLGTSGIDEQFFGPGTRLTVL.

This clone showed up just a few times. The rearrangement joins TRBV7-9 to TRBJ2-3, with 10 nucleotides matching TRBD2. The V segment lost 3 bases and the J segment 3 bases; nucleotides outside the gene matches: 3. This CDR3 is built from 15 residues. CDR1 and CDR2 (germline): SEHNR, FQNEAQ (reference sequence). CDR3 in amino acids: CASSFVSGGTDTQYF. For the CDR3, the DNA is TGTGCCAGCAGCTTTGTTAGCGGGGGGACAGATACGCAGTATTTT.

The rearrangement joins TRBV14 to TRBJ2-5, with a possible D match to TRBD1 (6 bases). This CDR3 is 15 amino acids long. CDR1 and CDR2 from the germline V gene are SGHDN and FVKESK. Trimming stripped 4 bases from V and 2 bases from J, with 14 bases between. DNA of the CDR3: TGTGCCAGCAGCCCTCAGGGGCTCGCGCAAGAGACCCAGTACTTC. Protein sequence: CASSPQGLAQETQYF.

This chain connects TRBV11-2 to TRBJ1-4; unclear D gene. Germline lookup yields CDR1 SGHAT and CDR2 FQNNGV. The CDR3 extends over 12 amino acids. Trimming removed 2 bases from V and 11 bases from J, with 9 bases in between. CDR3 protein: CASSLLPPKLFF. The CDR3 DNA is TGTGCCAGCAGCTTACTACCGCCCAAACTGTTTTTT.

The chain has TRBV2 and TRBJ1-2; possibly TRBD1 for D (6 bases). The germline gives CDR1 SNHLY, CDR2 FYNNEI. The CDR3 loop spans 13 amino acids. Deletions cut 8 bases from V and 7 bases from J, with 17 bases between. CDR3 region: CASGTGTSPGYTF. The DNA for the CDR3 is TGTGCCAGCGGCACCGGGACATCTCCTGGCTACACCTTC.

The table lists this clone with a few counts. V is TRBV5-1 and J is TRBJ2-2, with 14 bases identical to TRBD2. CDR1 is SGHRS, CDR2 YFSETQ, per germline. The CDR3 runs 17 residues. Unmatched junction bases numbered 5, after V lost 3 bases and J lost 4 bases. The DNA of the CDR3 is TGCGCCAGCAGCTCCGGACTAGCGGGAGGTCGCACCGGGGAGCTGTTTTTT. It specifies CASSSGLAGGRTGELFF. Combining the CDR3 with reference TRBV5-1 and TRBJ2-2 gives the whole variable domain KAGVTQTPRYLIKTRGQQVTLSCSPISGHRSVSWYQQTPGQGLQFLFEYFSETQRNKGNFPGRFSGRQFSNSRSEMNVSTLELGDSALYLCASSSGLAGGRTGELFFGEGSRLTVL.

The V call is TRBV10-2, the J call TRBJ2-3, with TRBD2 matching 8 bases. CDR3 length: 15 residues. In germline, CDR1 is WSHSY, CDR2 SAAADI. Trimming removed 7 bases from V and 4 bases from J; junction bases left unmatched: 10. The CDR3 sequence: CASNLPRGAPDTQYF. CDR3 bases: TGCGCCAGCAACCTTCCGCGGGGGGCTCCAGATACGCAGTATTTT.

The gene calls are TRBV6-1 and TRBJ1-1; D not certain. Germline loops: CDR1 MNHNS, CDR2 SASEGT. This CDR3 spans 12 amino acids. V lost 6 bases to trimming and J lost 5 bases, with 10 bases between them. CDR3 sequence (DNA): TGTGCCAGCAGACCTAACCCAACTGAAGCTTTCTTT. Its protein product is CASRPNPTEAFF.

This clone is medium-sized (0.01 to 0.1%). The chain recombines TRBV27 with TRBJ2-1; D gene unclear. Trimming took off 4 bases at V and 0 bases at J, with 10 bases between the two ends. CDR1 and CDR2 (germline): MNHEY, SMNVEV (reference sequence). The CDR3 is 15 residues long. Here the CDR3 reads CASSSDWPSYNEQFF. DNA for the CDR3: TGTGCCAGCAGTTCAGACTGGCCCTCCTACAATGAGCAGTTCTTC.

Points on this clone: An end of the junction does not agree with germline; a read error may underlie this. V is TRBV7-7 and J is TRBJ2-5; maybe TRBD2 (6 bases). This CDR3 comprises 14 residues. In germline, CDR1 is SSHAT, CDR2 FNYEAQ (reference sequence). Here the CDR3 reads CASSKMGGQETQYF. Here the CDR3 DNA reads TGTGCTAGCAGCAAAATGGGGGGACAAGAGACCCAGTACTTC.

In its sample, this clone was seen a few times. The chain is built from TRBV9 and TRBJ2-3, with 9 bases fitting TRBD1. The CDR3 runs 14 residues. Trimming cost V 10 bases and J 6 bases; bases outside gene matches: 12. The germline V gene encodes CDR1 SGDLS and CDR2 YYNGEE. This chain's CDR3 is CAYDGQGKSDTQYF. For the CDR3, the DNA is TGTGCCTACGATGGACAGGGGAAATCGGATACGCAGTATTTT.